The sequence of this T cell receptor beta chain was determined in a study of early T cells in non-severe SARS-CoV-2 infection. This clonotype was observed at least ten times. A single record per CDR3 protein comes from TCRdb applying MiXCR to the 5' RACE reads. The sample lists about 90,000 distinct CDR3 sequences; roughly 12% were seen once. The CDR3 is made up of 15 amino acids. Germline CDR1 is KGHSH and CDR2 is LQKENI. The V segment lost 1 base and the J segment 5 bases; nucleotides outside the gene matches: 4. The sample was whole blood, taken at baseline. This TCR came from an adult who was a healthcare worker with PCR-confirmed SARS-CoV-2 infection or an uninfected control (not recorded which). The chain is built from TRBV18 and TRBJ2-1; 8 nucleotides agree with TRBD1. In nucleotides, the CDR3 is TGTGCCAGCTCACCACTCGGGACAGGCCACAATGAGCAGTTCTTC. Protein product: CASSPLGTGHNEQFF. The variable domain in full, completed from reference TRBV18 and TRBJ2-1, reads NAGVMQNPRHLVRRRGQEARLRCSPMKGHSHVYWYRQLPEEGLKFMVYLQKENIIDESGMPKERFSAEFPKEGPSILRIQQVVRGDSAAYFCASSPLGTGHNEQFFGPGTRLTVL.